The 8 T cell receptor beta chains listed next were all sequenced from one sample in a study of regulatory T cells in long-lasting Graves disease. Time point denoted: newly diagnosed GD, antithyroid drugs for less than 3 months. Researchers made the TCR library from RNA that was extracted from PBMCs. HTBI primers from iRepertoire and Arm-PCR of CDR3 regions yielded the TCR beta libraries. MiXCR, applied by TCRdb to the multiplex PCR reads, yields one record per CDR3 protein. Of roughly 380,000 distinct CDR3 sequences in the sample, about 16% were seen once. Here the sequenced sample was peripheral blood mononuclear cells (PBMCs), taken at new diagnosis, from a patient treated with antithyroid drugs. All receptors derive from a female donor with Graves disease.

This chain links TRBV28 with TRBJ2-6; 9 nucleotides align to TRBD1. The V segment lost 2 bases and the J segment 2 bases; nucleotides outside the gene matches: 13. This CDR3 is built from 20 residues. Germline values: CDR1 MDHEN, CDR2 SYDVKM. Here the CDR3 DNA reads TGTGCCAGCAGTTTAGAAGCTGGGACAGGGAACGACCCTGGGGCCAACGTCCTGACTTTC. Translation: CASSLEAGTGNDPGANVLTF. Drawing the rest from reference TRBV28 and TRBJ2-6, the complete variable domain is DVKVTQSSRYLVKRTGEKVFLECVQDMDHENMFWYRQDPGLGLRLIYFSYDVKMKEKGDIPEGYSVSREKKERFSLILESASTNQTSMYLCASSLEAGTGNDPGANVLTFGAGSRLTVL.

The chain is built from TRBV29-1 and TRBJ1-6, with D unclear. V lost 6 bases, J lost 5 bases, and 11 bases lay in between. This CDR3 spans 13 amino acids. Per the germline V gene, CDR1 is SQVTM and CDR2 is ANQGSEA. For the CDR3, the DNA is TGCAGCGTGGCGGCGGGCAATAATTCACCCCTCCACTTT. Amino acid sequence: CSVAAGNNSPLHF. Full variable domain (missing parts from reference TRBV29-1 and TRBJ1-6): SAVISQKPSRDICQRGTSLTIQCQVDSQVTMMFWYRQQPGQSLTLIATANQGSEATYESGFVIDKFPISRPNLTFSTLTVSNMSPEDSSIYLCSVAAGNNSPLHFGNGTRLTVT.

The table lists this clonotype with many counts. The gene calls are TRBV27 and TRBJ2-1; D is perhaps TRBD1 (6 bases). This CDR3 has 12 amino acids. Trimming shortened V by 6 bases and J by 6 bases, and 9 bases separated the two germline ends. Germline CDR1 and CDR2: MNHEY and SMNVEV (reference sequence). CDR3 protein: CASRDRFNEQFF. CDR3 DNA: TGTGCCAGCAGAGACAGGTTCAATGAGCAGTTCTTC.

This clonotype was counted between two and nine times. The chain is built from TRBV7-3 and TRBJ1-6; D possibly corresponds to TRBD1 (5 bases). The length of the CDR3 is 13 residues. The germline CDR1 and CDR2 sequences are SGHTA and FQGTGA. V was pared by 5 bases and J by 9 bases, with 11 bases between. The CDR3 protein is CASSPMQGSPLHF. As DNA, the CDR3 is TGTGCCAGCAGCCCGATGCAGGGTTCACCCCTCCACTTT.

The table lists this clonotype with many counts. The chain recombines TRBV27 with TRBJ2-7; D is unresolved. The CDR3 length is 14 residues. Deletions cut 8 bases from V and 0 bases from J, with 14 bases between. Germline V gene sequence: CDR1 MNHEY, CDR2 SMNVEV (reference sequence). In DNA, the CDR3 is TGTGCCAGCCCCCCGGACGGATCCTCCTACGAGCAGTACTTC. This encodes CASPPDGSSYEQYF.

This clonotype occurred a few times. The chain links TRBV25-1 to TRBJ2-7; possibly TRBD1 or TRBD2 for D (7 bases each). The V end was cut by 3 bases, the J end by 1 base, with 19 bases between. The CDR3 loop spans 17 amino acids. The V gene's germline CDR1 is MGHDK and CDR2 SYGVNS. CDR3 loop: CASSDQGGNVDSYEQYF. CDR3 coding DNA: TGTGCCAGCAGTGATCAGGGGGGGAACGTCGATTCCTACGAGCAGTACTTC.

This clonotype was counted a few times. The V gene is TRBV5-1, the J gene TRBJ2-6; D gene unclear. Germline V gene data show CDR1 as SGHRS and CDR2 as YFSETQ. The CDR3 totals 16 residues. Trimming stripped 0 bases from V and 2 bases from J, with 9 bases between. CDR3 sequence: CASSLGAATGANVLTF. The CDR3, as DNA: TGCGCCAGCAGCTTGGGGGCGGCCACTGGGGCCAACGTCCTGACTTTC.

This clonotype was seen at least ten times. The CDR3 DNA is TGTGCCAGCAGTTTAATGGCCAATCAGCCCCAGCATTTT. Amino acids: CASSLMANQPQHF. The chain is built from TRBV12-3 or TRBV12-4 and TRBJ1-5; D is uncertain. The CDR3 length is 13 residues. Trimming removed 2 bases from V and 3 bases from J, with 5 bases in between.